This T cell receptor beta chain appears in the sequencing data of a study of T cell repertoires in cytomegalovirus infection. The CDR3 length is 14 residues. CDR1 and CDR2 from the germline V gene are MNHNS and SASEGT. V was cut by 6 bases and J by 0 bases, with 9 bases left in between. Via MiXCR, TCRdb re-called the reads, giving one row per CDR3 protein. The table lists roughly 80,000 distinct CDR3 sequences, 20% to 30% of them singletons. This clonotype was counted a few times. No antigen is known for it. The chain has TRBV6-1 and TRBJ1-3; possible D gene TRBD1, 6 bases. The receptor was isolated from a human donor in good health (CMV status not recorded). Some clones in this sample may be carry-over from other donors' samples. This material consisted of CD8+ T cells from cultured PBMCs, taken from culture after CMV antigen stimulation. This chain's CDR3 is CASSDRFSGNTIYF. DNA for the CDR3: TGTGCCAGCAGCGACAGGTTCTCTGGAAACACCATATATTTT.